This TCR beta chain was sequenced for a study of cytomegalovirus exposure and HLA in healthy donors. Points from the study as a whole: Compared with the approximately 670-donor mean, an Asian-associated ancestry cluster reportedly had fewer N-insertions, according to a later analysis.

In regard to this clone: Its antigen remains unidentified.

V shed 5 bases and J shed 5 bases, with 12 bases lying between them. This CDR3 contains 13 residues. Looked up from germline, CDR1 is SGHNT and CDR2 is YENEEA. PCR primers comprised 60 Vbeta and 13 Jbeta primers. Assay: immunoSEQ multiplex PCR; the TCRdb copy retains only in-frame clones and omits some. Of some 190,000 clones listed, more than 75% were seen once; the top ten hold 1.5%. Source material: PBMCs. The sequence came from a man in his forties or fifties in good health and CMV-seronegative. The J gene is TRBJ1-1, the V gene TRBV11-3, with a weak D call TRBD1 (5 bases). The CDR3 sequence is CASSLVPGTEAFF. For the CDR3, the DNA is TGTGCCAGCAGCCTGGTCCCAGGGACTGAAGCTTTCTTT.